Below are 20 T cell receptor beta chains sequenced from a single sample in a study of CD8+ T cells in alopecia areata. Following RNA extraction, reverse transcription yielded cDNA that acted as the sequencing template. Sequencing used immunoSEQ multiplex PCR; TCRdb keeps in-frame clones, though not all of them. Here the sample spans roughly 92,000 clones, around 70% being singletons. Documented treatment: oral pan-JAK inhibitor, 5-10 mg twice daily. The source was CD8+ T cells sorted from blood, collected at approximately week 45, from a patient treated with tofacitinib. The receptors here all came from a human donor with alopecia areata.

This clone is medium-sized within its sample. This specimen includes other DNA sequences encoding the same CDR3. V gene TRBV4-3 combines with J gene TRBJ2-1, with D uncertain. This CDR3 comprises 15 residues. The ends were cut back, 0 bases at V and 1 base at J, with 7 bases in the middle. Germline CDR1 reads LGHNA; CDR2 reads YSLEER. CDR3: CASSQDGGSYNEQFF. The CDR3 nucleotides are TGCGCCAGCAGCCAAGACGGCGGATCCTACAATGAGCAGTTCTTC.

Regarding this clone: Other DNA sequences in the same sample also yield this CDR3. V is TRBV4-3 and J is TRBJ2-1; TRBD2 aligns across 10 bases. The CDR3 is 16 residues long. Germline CDR1 is LGHNA and CDR2 is YSLEER. V shed 0 bases and J 7 bases; nucleotides not matched to a gene: 6. The CDR3 is CASSQDLAGGPNEQFF. CDR3 nucleotides: TGCGCCAGCAGCCAAGATTTAGCGGGGGGACCTAATGAGCAGTTCTTC.

This chain uses TRBV5-6 with TRBJ2-7; D tentatively reads TRBD1 or TRBD2 (5 bases each). CDR1 SGHDT and CDR2 YYEEEE come from the germline V gene. This CDR3 comprises 12 residues. V dropped 5 bases and J dropped 6 bases, with 12 bases sitting between them. The CDR3 region is CASRLSGTEQYF. Written as DNA, the CDR3 is TGTGCCAGCAGACTCTCAGGGACCGAGCAGTACTTC.

The chain combines TRBV29-1 with TRBJ2-5; D remains ambiguous. This CDR3 contains 13 residues. Per germline, CDR1 SQVTM and CDR2 ANQGSEA. Trimming pared 4 bases from V and 1 base from J, leaving 10 bases between. CDR3 nucleotide sequence: TGCAGCGTTGTGACTGTGGGCCAAGAGACCCAGTACTTC. Protein sequence: CSVVTVGQETQYF.

V gene TRBV15 combines with J gene TRBJ2-3; possibly TRBD2 for D (6 bases). The CDR3 loop spans 14 amino acids. CDR1 is LNHNV and CDR2 is YYDKDF in the germline V gene (reference sequence). The ends were cut back, 1 base at V and 4 bases at J, with 9 bases in the middle. Here the CDR3 DNA reads TGTGCCACCAGCAGAGGAGGGGAGGCAGATACGCAGTATTTT. Residues: CATSRGGEADTQYF.

This clone was counted only a few times. CDR3 region: CASKITGGNQPQHF. CDR3 nucleotide sequence: TGTGCCAGCAAGATTACAGGGGGCAATCAGCCCCAGCATTTT. This chain joins TRBV2 and TRBJ1-5, with TRBD1 matching 7 bases. Germline V CDR1 and CDR2: SNHLY, FYNNEI. Trimming took 7 bases from V and 2 from J; bases not matched to a gene: 5. There are 14 residues in the CDR3. Complete variable domain (other parts from reference TRBV2 and TRBJ1-5): EPEVTQTPSHQVTQMGQEVILRCVPISNHLYFYWYRQILGQKVEFLVSFYNNEISEKSEIFDDQFSVERPDGSNFTLKIRSTKLEDSAMYFCASKITGGNQPQHFGDGTRLSIL.

This clone was seen only once. The chain joins TRBV4-3 to TRBJ2-3, with D possibly matching TRBD1 (5 bases). Germline CDR1 and CDR2: LGHNA and YSLEER. V lost 3 bases and J lost 5, with 18 bases in between. The CDR3 spans 16 residues. The CDR3 DNA follows: TGCGCCAGCAGCCAGGGGCTGAGCAGGCAAGAAGATACGCAGTATTTT. This translates into CASSQGLSRQEDTQYF.

The chain uses TRBV4-1 and TRBJ2-1; D is unclear. In germline, CDR1 is MGHRA, CDR2 YSYEKL. This CDR3 has 15 amino acids. The V end lost 1 base, the J end lost 5 bases, and 12 bases lay between the germline ends. The DNA of the CDR3 is TGCGCCAGCAGCCAAGTCGGCAGGCTTAACAATGAGCAGTTCTTC. Translated: CASSQVGRLNNEQFF.

The V gene is TRBV28, the J gene TRBJ2-1, with 10 positions matching TRBD2. Germline values: CDR1 MDHEN, CDR2 SYDVKM. This CDR3 is built from 15 residues. J gave up 4 bases and V 5 bases, and 5 bases lay outside the gene matches. The CDR3 reads CASSPGLAEYNEQFF. In DNA, the CDR3 is TGTGCCAGCAGTCCTGGACTAGCGGAATACAATGAGCAGTTCTTC. The variable domain in full, with the rest retrieved from reference TRBV28 and TRBJ2-1, is DVKVTQSSRYLVKRTGEKVFLECVQDMDHENMFWYRQDPGLGLRLIYFSYDVKMKEKGDIPEGYSVSREKKERFSLILESASTNQTSMYLCASSPGLAEYNEQFFGPGTRLTVL.

The chain links TRBV7-8 to TRBJ1-5, with D uncertain. CDR3 size: 13 residues. Per the germline V gene, CDR1 is SGHVS and CDR2 is FQNEAQ. Trimming shortened V by 1 base and J by 1 base, and 2 bases separated the two germline ends. The CDR3 DNA reads as TGTGCCAGCAGCTTAGAGAGCAATCAGCCCCAGCATTTT. Its protein is CASSLESNQPQHF. Using reference TRBV7-8 and TRBJ1-5 for the parts outside the CDR3, the full variable domain is GAGVSQSPRYKVAKRGQDVALRCDPISGHVSLFWYQQALGQGPEFLTYFQNEAQLDKSGLPSDRFFAERPEGSVSTLKIQRTQQEDSAVYLCASSLESNQPQHFGDGTRLSIL.

V is TRBV9 and J is TRBJ1-2, with 8 positions matching TRBD1. After removal of 4 bases from V and 3 bases from J, the junction contained 14 bases not matched to a gene. Germline V lookup: CDR1 SGDLS, CDR2 YYNGEE. This CDR3 has 17 residues. The CDR3 DNA follows: TGTGCCAGCAGCTCGGAGGGACAGGCCCCGGGGGACTATGGCTACACCTTC. It yields the protein CASSSEGQAPGDYGYTF.

In its sample, this clone was seen a few times. Mismatch with germline at one junction end may stem from a read error. The chain uses TRBV5-6 and TRBJ1-5, with a weak D call TRBD1 (5 bases). The CDR3 is 15 residues long. Germline V gene lookup returns CDR1 SGHDT and CDR2 YYEEEE. The CDR3 region is CASSLGGGSHQPQHF. As DNA, the CDR3 is TGTGCCAGCAGCTTGGGCGGGGGTAGCCATCAGCCCCAGCATTTT.

This clone showed up just once. The V and J genes are TRBV30 and TRBJ1-2, with D unclear. V was cut by 4 bases and J by 0 bases, with 6 bases left in between. Per germline, CDR1 GTSNPN and CDR2 SVGIG (reference sequence). CDR3 length: 12 amino acids. This CDR3 reads CAWTDSNYGYTF. DNA of the CDR3: TGTGCCTGGACCGATTCTAACTATGGCTACACCTTC.

The rearrangement links TRBV2 to TRBJ2-1; possible D gene TRBD2, 5 bases. V was pared by 8 bases and J by 8 bases, with 16 bases between. This CDR3 comprises 13 residues. Germline V lookup: CDR1 SNHLY, CDR2 FYNNEI. CDR3 sequence reads: CASHQLGSDEQFF. DNA for the CDR3: TGTGCCAGCCATCAACTAGGTTCGGATGAGCAGTTCTTC.

V and J are TRBV19 and TRBJ1-2; D is perhaps TRBD1 (5 bases). Trimming took off 6 bases at V and 8 bases at J, with 16 bases between the two ends. The CDR3 has 13 residues. Germline V CDR1 and CDR2: LNHDA, SQIVND (reference sequence). This CDR3 is CASRPRGAAGYTF. CDR3 bases: TGTGCCAGTAGACCCCGAGGGGCAGCCGGCTACACCTTC.

The V call is TRBV30, the J call TRBJ2-5; D is undetermined. V was cut by 1 base and J by 2 bases, with 5 bases left in between. The CDR3 consists of 12 residues. Germline-derived CDR1 and CDR2 are GTSNPN and SVGIG (reference sequence). The CDR3 DNA is TGTGCCTGGAGTGGGCTGCAAGAGACCCAGTACTTC. It translates to CAWSGLQETQYF.

The chain couples TRBV27 to TRBJ2-7; D gene uncertain. V was trimmed by 0 bases and J by 3 bases, leaving 9 bases between them. This CDR3 has 14 amino acids. Germline-derived CDR1 and CDR2 are MNHEY and SMNVEV (reference sequence). DNA for the CDR3: TGTGCCAGCAGTTTATCGATGACGCACTACGAGCAGTACTTC. This translates into CASSLSMTHYEQYF.

This clone came up once. The chain couples TRBV7-8 to TRBJ1-1, with unresolved D. Trimming took 3 bases from V and 0 from J, leaving 5 bases between them. The CDR3 length is 13 residues. Germline assignment: CDR1 SGHVS and CDR2 FQNEAQ. DNA for the CDR3: TGTGCCAGCAGCTTTGGGATGAACACTGAAGCTTTCTTT. Its translation is CASSFGMNTEAFF. Full variable domain (remainder filled in from reference TRBV7-8 and TRBJ1-1): GAGVSQSPRYKVAKRGQDVALRCDPISGHVSLFWYQQALGQGPEFLTYFQNEAQLDKSGLPSDRFFAERPEGSVSTLKIQRTQQEDSAVYLCASSFGMNTEAFFGQGTRLTVV.

This chain uses TRBV25-1 with TRBJ2-1, with 7 bases identical to TRBD1. Per germline, CDR1 MGHDK and CDR2 SYGVNS. Trimming cost V 3 bases and J 3 bases; bases outside gene matches: 8. This CDR3 has 16 residues. Here the CDR3 reads CASSDRDRFLYNEQFF. The DNA of the CDR3 is TGTGCCAGCAGTGACAGGGACAGATTCCTCTACAATGAGCAGTTCTTC.

The chain is built from TRBV19 and TRBJ2-3; 9 bases are a match to TRBD1. The trim removed 5 bases at V and 7 bases at J, leaving 4 bases unmatched. Germline CDR1 LNHDA, CDR2 SQIVND (reference sequence). CDR3 length: 13 residues. The CDR3 reads CASSRGQGNTQYF. The DNA for the CDR3 is TGTGCCAGTAGTCGGGGACAGGGAAATACGCAGTATTTT.